A single T cell receptor beta chain is shown here with its context. This entry is derived from a study of control samples from healthy donors and cancer patients. This CDR3 is 13 amino acids long. CDR1 MDHEN and CDR2 SYDVKM come from the germline V gene. The V end lost 4 bases, the J end lost 4 bases, and 10 bases lay between the germline ends. Sequencing was performed with immunoSEQ multiplex PCR; in TCRdb, only in-frame clones are kept and a portion is missing. The sample shows 150,000 to 200,000 clones, and less than 2.5% sits with its ten largest clones. Sequencing used blood. The chain carries TRBV28 and TRBJ1-2, with a weak D call TRBD1 (6 bases). This TCR came from a woman younger than 45 in good health. CDR3 coding DNA: TGTGCCAGCAGTTCAGGGGTGGGCTATGGCTACACCTTC. It encodes CASSSGVGYGYTF.